The 4 T cell receptor beta chains listed next were all sequenced from one sample in a study of blood T cell repertoires in COVID-19. TCRdb's copy holds only in-frame clones and misses some; the assay was immunoSEQ multiplex PCR. The sample includes about 350,000 clones, roughly 90% of them seen just once. Source material: PBMCs or T cells enriched from blood (not recorded which). The receptor set was obtained from a woman under 40 who had recovered from COVID-19.

The chain combines TRBV19 with TRBJ1-1, with TRBD1 matching 7 bases. Losses at the gene ends were 6 bases for V and 1 base for J; bases not matched to a gene: 14. The CDR3 contains 17 residues. Germline lookup yields CDR1 LNHDA and CDR2 SQIVND (reference sequence). This CDR3 is CASSPARTGAGNTEAFF. CDR3 sequence (DNA): TGTGCCAGTAGCCCAGCCCGTACAGGGGCTGGGAACACTGAAGCTTTCTTT. The variable domain in full, with the rest retrieved from reference TRBV19 and TRBJ1-1, is DGGITQSPKYLFRKEGQNVTLSCEQNLNHDAMYWYRQDPGQGLRLIYYSQIVNDFQKGDIAEGYSVSREKKESFPLTVTSAQKNPTAFYLCASSPARTGAGNTEAFFGQGTRLTVV.

The gene calls are TRBV28 and TRBJ2-7; 7 bases line up with TRBD2. Looked up from germline, CDR1 is MDHEN and CDR2 is SYDVKM. The CDR3 has 15 amino acids. V gave up 5 bases and J gave up 0 bases; unmatched junction bases: 7. The CDR3 DNA sequence: TGTGCCAGCAGTGCGGGGGACGTCAGCTCCTACGAGCAGTACTTC. It translates to CASSAGDVSSYEQYF.

This rearrangement joins TRBV7-3 to TRBJ1-1, with 7 positions matching TRBD1. This CDR3 spans 13 amino acids. CDR1 is SGHTA and CDR2 is FQGTGA in the germline V gene. The V gene end was trimmed by 4 bases and the J gene end by 1 base; junction bases not matched to a gene: 0. For the CDR3, the DNA is TGTGCCAGCAGCTGGGACAGGAACACTGAAGCTTTCTTT. It is translated as CASSWDRNTEAFF.

The V call is TRBV10-2, the J call TRBJ2-5, with TRBD2 as a possible D gene (6 bases). CDR1 is WSHSY and CDR2 is SAAADI in the germline V gene. The CDR3 spans 13 residues. V gave up 7 bases and J gave up 2 bases, with 11 bases separating them. CDR3 in DNA: TGCGCCAGCACAAGACTAGTTCAAGAGACCCAGTACTTC. Amino acids: CASTRLVQETQYF.